This is a list of T cell receptor beta chains from one sample in a study of blood T cells in healthy people across ages. TCRdb used MiXCR to reprocess the 5' RACE reads, holding one entry per CDR3 protein. The data contain about 680,000 distinct CDR3 sequences, approximately 50% of them seen just once; the ten biggest clones take up 30% to 40%. The sequencing input was blood. The receptors originated from an older woman in good health. Each CDR3 is given with its conserved first and last residue. The D gene is left open where the match is weak. Part of the rows lack a size; the others show once, few, many or a class for expanded clones.

J: TRBJ1-2; D: .; V: TRBV7-9; size: once; DNA: TGTGCCAGCAGCCCGGGGGGGGTTTATGGCTACACCTTC; CDR3: CASSPGGVYGYTF
J: TRBJ2-5; D: TRBD2; V: TRBV6-2/TRBV6-3; size: .; DNA: TGTGCCAGCAGTGTAGCGGGAGGGCCGAAGACCCAGTACTTC; CDR3: CASSVAGGPKTQYF
J: TRBJ2-1; D: TRBD2; V: TRBV20-1; size: .; DNA: TGCAGTGCTAGGAACCCTACTAGCGGGAGGAGAGATGAGCAGTTCTTC; CDR3: CSARNPTSGRRDEQFF
J: TRBJ2-1; D: .; V: TRBV18; size: .; DNA: TGTGCCAGCGCGGACTTGATCGAGCAGTTCTTC; CDR3: CASADLIEQFF
J: TRBJ1-2; D: .; V: TRBV7-8; size: few; DNA: TGTGCCAGCAGCTACCCAGGGGCCGCAGCTAACTATGGCTACACCTTC; CDR3: CASSYPGAAANYGYTF
J: TRBJ2-2; D: .; V: TRBV30; size: few; DNA: TGTGCCTGGACAGGGGGACTATCGGGGGAGCTGTTTTTT; CDR3: CAWTGGLSGELFF
J: TRBJ2-2; D: .; V: TRBV6-2/TRBV6-3; size: once; DNA: TGTGCCGCGCGGGACACCATTAACACCGGGGAGCTGTTTTTT; CDR3: CAARDTINTGELFF
J: TRBJ1-2; D: TRBD1; V: TRBV12-3/TRBV12-4; size: .; DNA: TGTGCCAGCAGCCGAGACAGGGAATGGGGCTACACCTTC; CDR3: CASSRDREWGYTF
J: TRBJ2-7; D: .; V: TRBV20-1; size: few; DNA: TGCAGTGCTAGAGACTCCGAGCGGATCTCCTACGAGCAGTACTTC; CDR3: CSARDSERISYEQYF
J: TRBJ2-4; D: TRBD1; V: TRBV25-1; size: few; DNA: TGTGCCAGTAGTAAGAGGGGGACAGGGTCCAACATTCAGTACTTC; CDR3: CASSKRGTGSNIQYF
J: TRBJ2-1; D: .; V: TRBV3-1; size: .; DNA: TGTGCCAGCAGCTTTCCAGGGGACTCTTACAATGAGCAGTTCTTC; CDR3: CASSFPGDSYNEQFF
J: TRBJ2-7; D: TRBD1; V: TRBV27; size: .; DNA: TGTGCCAGCAGGATAGGGGGCGTCTCCTACGAGCAGTACTTC; CDR3: CASRIGGVSYEQYF
J: TRBJ2-3; D: .; V: TRBV29-1; size: few; DNA: TGCAGCGTTGAAGGTGTAACGGGAAGGACAGATACGCAGTATTTT; CDR3: CSVEGVTGRTDTQYF
J: TRBJ2-5; D: .; V: TRBV10-3; size: .; DNA: TGTGCCATCAGTGAGTCGAAAGGAGAGACCCAGTACTTC; CDR3: CAISESKGETQYF
J: TRBJ2-7; D: .; V: TRBV7-2; size: .; DNA: TGTGCCAGCAGCCCTCGGGTTGGCTACGAGCAGTACTTC; CDR3: CASSPRVGYEQYF
J: TRBJ2-3; D: TRBD2; V: TRBV29-1; size: many; DNA: TGCAGCGTTGGATTAGCGGGCCTCACAGATACGCAGTATTTT; CDR3: CSVGLAGLTDTQYF
J: TRBJ1-1; D: TRBD1; V: TRBV6-5; size: .; DNA: TGTGCCAGCAGGCAGGGGGAGAGAGCTTTCTTT; CDR3: CASRQGERAFF
J: TRBJ2-2; D: .; V: TRBV7-8; size: .; DNA: TGTGCCAGCAGCTACGCGCAGGGTAACACCGGGGAGCTGTTTTTT; CDR3: CASSYAQGNTGELFF
J: TRBJ2-5; D: TRBD2; V: TRBV6-6; size: .; DNA: TGTGCCAGCAGTACGGGGGGGGTTTCGGCCCAGTACTTC; CDR3: CASSTGGVSAQYF
J: TRBJ2-7; D: TRBD1; V: TRBV14; size: .; DNA: TGTGCCAGCAGCCATGTTACCGGGACAGACCACTACGAGCAGTACTTC; CDR3: CASSHVTGTDHYEQYF
J: TRBJ2-4; D: .; V: TRBV6-5; size: few; DNA: TGTGCCAGCAGTTACTCAGTGGGAGGCAAAAACATTCAGTACTTC; CDR3: CASSYSVGGKNIQYF
J: TRBJ2-1; D: .; V: TRBV10-3; size: medium-sized; DNA: TGTGCCACCGGGGGAGGTGGGGAGTTAATAATATCCTACAATGAGCAGTTCTTC; CDR3: CATGGGGELIISYNEQFF
J: TRBJ1-2; D: .; V: TRBV3-1; size: .; DNA: TGTGCCAGCAGCCAAGCCTTGGGACCTTATGGCTACACCTTC; CDR3: CASSQALGPYGYTF
J: TRBJ2-7; D: TRBD2; V: TRBV7-9; size: .; DNA: TGTGCCAGCAGCTTAAAGGTTACCCTAGCGGGAGGAGAGGAGCAGTACTTC; CDR3: CASSLKVTLAGGEEQYF
J: TRBJ1-1; D: .; V: TRBV12-3/TRBV12-4; size: few; DNA: TGTGCCAGCAGTTCCACAGAGAACACTGAAGCTTTCTTT; CDR3: CASSSTENTEAFF
J: TRBJ2-3; D: .; V: TRBV4-3; size: many; DNA: TGCGCCAGCAGCCAAGATCTGGGGACTAGCACAGATACGCAGTATTTT; CDR3: CASSQDLGTSTDTQYF
J: TRBJ2-7; D: TRBD2; V: TRBV29-1; size: .; DNA: TGCAGCGTTGAATGGGCGGGAGGGACCGACGAGCAGTACTTC; CDR3: CSVEWAGGTDEQYF
J: TRBJ2-7; D: .; V: TRBV2; size: few; DNA: TGTGCCAGCAGTGACGGAAGGGTCTACGAGCAGTACTTC; CDR3: CASSDGRVYEQYF
J: TRBJ2-1; D: .; V: TRBV5-1; size: .; DNA: TGCGCCAGCAGCCCAAGGGACGGGAGATACAATGAGCAGTTCTTC; CDR3: CASSPRDGRYNEQFF
J: TRBJ1-1; D: .; V: TRBV7-2; size: .; DNA: TGTGCCAGCAGCGTAGCAGACATGAACACTGAAGCTTTCTTT; CDR3: CASSVADMNTEAFF
J: TRBJ2-5; D: TRBD2; V: TRBV29-1; size: few; DNA: TGCAGCGTATTAGCGGGAGAGACCCAGTACTTC; CDR3: CSVLAGETQYF
J: TRBJ2-2; D: .; V: TRBV9; size: .; DNA: TGTGCCAGCAGCGTAGCCAGCGGAGACACCGGGGAGCTGTTTTTT; CDR3: CASSVASGDTGELFF
J: TRBJ2-2; D: .; V: TRBV2; size: .; DNA: TGTGCCAGCAGTCTGGACCCTCGGGGGGAGCTGTTTTTT; CDR3: CASSLDPRGELFF
J: TRBJ1-5; D: TRBD1; V: TRBV7-9; size: .; DNA: TGTGCCAGCAGCTTAGCGACGACAGGGTTCGGCAATCAGCCCCAGCATTTT; CDR3: CASSLATTGFGNQPQHF
J: TRBJ2-7; D: TRBD1; V: TRBV6-2/TRBV6-3; size: .; DNA: TGTGCCAGCAGTTACTCGGGACAGGGATATCACGAGCAGTACTTC; CDR3: CASSYSGQGYHEQYF
J: TRBJ1-5; D: .; V: TRBV18; size: few; DNA: TGTGCCAGCTCATACAGCTTCAATCAGCCCCAGCATTTT; CDR3: CASSYSFNQPQHF
J: TRBJ2-5; D: .; V: TRBV11-2; size: .; DNA: TGTGCCAGCAGGCGGGAGACAGGCCAAGAGACCCAGTACTTC; CDR3: CASRRETGQETQYF
J: TRBJ2-6; D: TRBD1; V: TRBV27; size: .; DNA: TGTGCCAGCAGTTTAATGGACAGGACTGGGGCCAACGTCCTGACTTTC; CDR3: CASSLMDRTGANVLTF
J: TRBJ2-1; D: TRBD2; V: TRBV2; size: .; DNA: TGTGCCAGCAGGGGGACTAGCACCTACAATGAGCAGTTCTTC; CDR3: CASRGTSTYNEQFF
J: TRBJ2-5; D: TRBD1; V: TRBV7-2; size: .; DNA: TGTGCCAGCAGCTCCGGGACAGGGTCGGAGACCCAGTACTTC; CDR3: CASSSGTGSETQYF
J: TRBJ2-2; D: .; V: TRBV29-1; size: once; DNA: TGCAGCGTTGGCCCACCAACAGGGAACACCGGGGAGCTGTTTTTT; CDR3: CSVGPPTGNTGELFF
J: TRBJ2-1; D: .; V: TRBV6-5; size: .; DNA: TGTGCCAGCAGTTACAACCTAGCGAAACGCAATGAGCAGTTCTTC; CDR3: CASSYNLAKRNEQFF
J: TRBJ2-7; D: .; V: TRBV15; size: many; DNA: TGTGCCACCAGCAGAGATCCTAACATGGCCTACGAGCAGTACTTC; CDR3: CATSRDPNMAYEQYF
J: TRBJ2-3; D: TRBD2; V: TRBV20-1; size: .; DNA: TGCGGTGCCGGGACTAACACAGATACGCAGTATTTT; CDR3: CGAGTNTDTQYF
J: TRBJ2-5; D: .; V: TRBV6-1; size: .; DNA: TGTGCCAGCAGTGAAGCAGTTGGGGGGGAGACCCAGTACTTC; CDR3: CASSEAVGGETQYF
J: TRBJ1-1; D: .; V: TRBV14; size: .; DNA: TGTGCCAGCAGCCAAGAAGAAGGACCGGCGGGGGGCACTGAAGCTTTCTTT; CDR3: CASSQEEGPAGGTEAFF
J: TRBJ2-1; D: .; V: TRBV6-5; size: .; DNA: TGTGCCAGCAGTTACTTGACAGACAATGAGCAGTTCTTC; CDR3: CASSYLTDNEQFF
J: TRBJ1-1; D: .; V: TRBV20-1; size: .; DNA: TGCAGTGCCCCCGATACCGACAGGCAGAACACTGAAGCTTTCTTT; CDR3: CSAPDTDRQNTEAFF
J: TRBJ2-5; D: .; V: TRBV10-3; size: .; DNA: TGTGCCACCCACCGGGATCTTGCAGAGACCCAGTACTTC; CDR3: CATHRDLAETQYF
J: TRBJ1-2; D: .; V: TRBV20-1; size: .; DNA: TGCAGTGCTTGGGACCTGGGTGGCTACACCTTC; CDR3: CSAWDLGGYTF
J: TRBJ2-7; D: TRBD2; V: TRBV27; size: .; DNA: TGTGCCAGCAGTTCAGGGCGGGAGTCCTACGAGCAGTACTTC; CDR3: CASSSGRESYEQYF
J: TRBJ1-4; D: TRBD1; V: TRBV15; size: .; DNA: TGTGCCACCAGCCACCGGGACAGGGGTGAAAAACTGTTTTTT; CDR3: CATSHRDRGEKLFF
J: TRBJ2-2; D: .; V: TRBV24-1; size: few; DNA: TGTGCCACCAGTGATTTGGAGGGGGTTACGACCGGGGAGCTGTTTTTT; CDR3: CATSDLEGVTTGELFF
J: TRBJ2-3; D: .; V: TRBV7-2; size: .; DNA: TGTGCCAGCAGCTTTCGTCATGGTAGGACAGATACGCAGTATTTT; CDR3: CASSFRHGRTDTQYF
J: TRBJ1-5; D: .; V: TRBV29-1; size: .; DNA: TGCAGCGTTATTCCTTCAGGCAATCAGCCCCAGCATTTT; CDR3: CSVIPSGNQPQHF
J: TRBJ2-7; D: .; V: TRBV30; size: few; DNA: TGTGCCTGGACTCTTCTGCTAGGGGGAGGTGAGCAGTACTTC; CDR3: CAWTLLLGGGEQYF
J: TRBJ2-3; D: .; V: TRBV11-3; size: .; DNA: TGTGCCAGCAGCTTAGTCAGGAGCAACACAGATACGCAGTATTTT; CDR3: CASSLVRSNTDTQYF
J: TRBJ1-5; D: .; V: TRBV6-1; size: .; DNA: TGTGCCAGCAGCAATCGTCGCCCCCAGCATTTT; CDR3: CASSNRRPQHF
J: TRBJ1-2; D: TRBD1; V: TRBV9; size: .; DNA: TGTGCCAGCAGCGGGGACAGGGGGCTGGTTGGCTACACCTTC; CDR3: CASSGDRGLVGYTF